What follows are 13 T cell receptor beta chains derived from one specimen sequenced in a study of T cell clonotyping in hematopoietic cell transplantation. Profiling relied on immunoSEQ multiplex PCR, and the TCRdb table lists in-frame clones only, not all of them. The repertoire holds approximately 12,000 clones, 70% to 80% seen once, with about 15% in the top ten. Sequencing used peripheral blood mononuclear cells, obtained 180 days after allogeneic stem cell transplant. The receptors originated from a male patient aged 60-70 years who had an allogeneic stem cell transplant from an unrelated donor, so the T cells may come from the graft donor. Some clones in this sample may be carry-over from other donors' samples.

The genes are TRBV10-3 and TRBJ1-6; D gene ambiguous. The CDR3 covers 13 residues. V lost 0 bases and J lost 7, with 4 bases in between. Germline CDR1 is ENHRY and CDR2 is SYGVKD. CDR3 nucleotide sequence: TGTGCCATCAGTGAGTCGCAGAATTCACCCCTCCACTTT. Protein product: CAISESQNSPLHF.

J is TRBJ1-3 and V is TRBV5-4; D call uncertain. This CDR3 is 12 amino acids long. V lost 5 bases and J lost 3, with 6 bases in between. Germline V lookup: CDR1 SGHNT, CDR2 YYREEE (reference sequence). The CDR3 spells CASSPDGNTIYF. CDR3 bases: TGTGCCAGCAGTCCAGATGGAAACACCATATATTTT.

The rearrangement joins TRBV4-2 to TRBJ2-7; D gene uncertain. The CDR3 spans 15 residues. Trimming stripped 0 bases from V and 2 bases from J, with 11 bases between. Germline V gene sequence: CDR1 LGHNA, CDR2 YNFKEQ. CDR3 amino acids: CASSQDPEITYEQYF. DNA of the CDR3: TGTGCCAGCAGCCAAGATCCGGAGATTACCTACGAGCAGTACTTC.

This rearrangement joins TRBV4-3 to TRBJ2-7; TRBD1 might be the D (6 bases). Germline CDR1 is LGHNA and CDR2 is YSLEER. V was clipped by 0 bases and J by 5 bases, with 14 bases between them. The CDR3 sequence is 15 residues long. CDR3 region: CASSQEQDSQHEQYF. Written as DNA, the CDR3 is TGCGCCAGCAGCCAAGAACAGGACAGCCAGCACGAGCAGTACTTC.

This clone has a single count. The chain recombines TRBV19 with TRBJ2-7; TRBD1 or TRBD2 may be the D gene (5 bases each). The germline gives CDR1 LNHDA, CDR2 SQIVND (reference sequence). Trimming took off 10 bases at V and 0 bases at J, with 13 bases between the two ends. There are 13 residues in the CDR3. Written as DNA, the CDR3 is TGTGCCACGCAGGGAGCCTTCTCCTACGAGCAGTACTTC. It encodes CATQGAFSYEQYF.

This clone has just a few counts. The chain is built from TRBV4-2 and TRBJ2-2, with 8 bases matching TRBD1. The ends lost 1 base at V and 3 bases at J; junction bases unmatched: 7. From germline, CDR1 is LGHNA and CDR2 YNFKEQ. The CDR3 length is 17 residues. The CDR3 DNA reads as TGTGCCAGCAGCCAAGGCCTAGGACAGGGCGACACCGGGGAGCTGTTTTTT. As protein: CASSQGLGQGDTGELFF.

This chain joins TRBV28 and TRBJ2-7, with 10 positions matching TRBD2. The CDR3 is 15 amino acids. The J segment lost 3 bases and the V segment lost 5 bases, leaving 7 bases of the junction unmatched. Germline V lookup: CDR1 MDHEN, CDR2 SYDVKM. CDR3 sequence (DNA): TGTGCCAGCAGTCCACAAAGACTAGCGGGCTACGAGCAGTACTTC. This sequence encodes CASSPQRLAGYEQYF.

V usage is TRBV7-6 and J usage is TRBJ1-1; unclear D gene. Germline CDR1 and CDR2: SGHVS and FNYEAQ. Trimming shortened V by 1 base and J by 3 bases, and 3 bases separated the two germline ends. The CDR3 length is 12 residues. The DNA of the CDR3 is TGTGCCAGCAGCTTAGTAGACACTGAAGCTTTCTTT. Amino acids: CASSLVDTEAFF. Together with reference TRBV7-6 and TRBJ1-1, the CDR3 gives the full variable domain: GAGVSQSPRYKVTKRGQDVALRCDPISGHVSLYWYRQALGQGPEFLTYFNYEAQQDKSGLPNDRFSAERPEGSISTLTIQRTEQRDSAMYRCASSLVDTEAFFGQGTRLTVV.

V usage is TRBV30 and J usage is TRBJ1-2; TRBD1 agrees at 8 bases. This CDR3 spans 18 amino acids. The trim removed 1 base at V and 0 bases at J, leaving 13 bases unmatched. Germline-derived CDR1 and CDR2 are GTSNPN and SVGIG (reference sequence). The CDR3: CAWSGHEDRGSPNYGYTF. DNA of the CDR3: TGTGCCTGGAGTGGTCACGAAGACAGGGGATCCCCTAACTATGGCTACACCTTC.

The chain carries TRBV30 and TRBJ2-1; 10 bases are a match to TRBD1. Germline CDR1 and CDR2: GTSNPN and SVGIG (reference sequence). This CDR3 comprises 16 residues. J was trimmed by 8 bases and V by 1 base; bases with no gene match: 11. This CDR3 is CAWSDEGQGIADEQFF. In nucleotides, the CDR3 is TGTGCCTGGAGTGATGAGGGACAGGGGATAGCGGATGAGCAGTTCTTC.

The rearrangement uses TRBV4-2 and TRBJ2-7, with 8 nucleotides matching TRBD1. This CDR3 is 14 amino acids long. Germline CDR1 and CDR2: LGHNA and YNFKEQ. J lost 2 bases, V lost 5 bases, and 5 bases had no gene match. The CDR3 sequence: CASSLQGEPYEQYF. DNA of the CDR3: TGTGCCAGCAGCTTACAGGGGGAACCCTACGAGCAGTACTTC.

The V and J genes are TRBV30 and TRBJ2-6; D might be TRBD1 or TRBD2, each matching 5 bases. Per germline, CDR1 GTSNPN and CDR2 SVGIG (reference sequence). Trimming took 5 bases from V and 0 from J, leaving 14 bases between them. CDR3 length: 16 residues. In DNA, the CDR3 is TGTGCCTGGGGGGCGGGCAGGGACTCTGGGGCCAACGTCCTGACTTTC. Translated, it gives CAWGAGRDSGANVLTF.

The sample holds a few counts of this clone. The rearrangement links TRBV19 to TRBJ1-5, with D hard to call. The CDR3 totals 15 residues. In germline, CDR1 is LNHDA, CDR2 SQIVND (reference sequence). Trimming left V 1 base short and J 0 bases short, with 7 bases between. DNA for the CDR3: TGTGCCAGTAGTATAGTCCCGTTTAGCAATCAGCCCCAGCATTTT. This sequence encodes CASSIVPFSNQPQHF.